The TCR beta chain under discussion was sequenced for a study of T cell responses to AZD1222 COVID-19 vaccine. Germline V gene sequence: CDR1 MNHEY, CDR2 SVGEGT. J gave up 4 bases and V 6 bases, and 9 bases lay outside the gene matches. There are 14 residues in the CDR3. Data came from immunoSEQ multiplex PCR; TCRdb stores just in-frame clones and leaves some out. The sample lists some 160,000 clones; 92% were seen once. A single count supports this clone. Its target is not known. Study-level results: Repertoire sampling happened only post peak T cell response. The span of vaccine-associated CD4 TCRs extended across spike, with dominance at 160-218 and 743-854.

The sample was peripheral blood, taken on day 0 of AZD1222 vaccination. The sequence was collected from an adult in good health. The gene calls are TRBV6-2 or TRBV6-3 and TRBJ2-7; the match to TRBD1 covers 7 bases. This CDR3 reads CASSTVQGSYEQYF. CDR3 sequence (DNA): TGTGCCAGCAGCACAGTACAGGGGTCATACGAGCAGTACTTC.